This note documents a single T cell receptor (beta chain) sequence. This entry is derived from a study of blood T cell repertoires in COVID-19. Overall study: The samples span acute and convalescent COVID-19 from the United States, Italy and Spain. T cells, B-cell-depleted T cells, or PBMCs supplied cDNA or gDNA.

V shed 4 bases and J shed 0 bases, with 10 bases lying between them. Germline-derived CDR1 and CDR2 are MDHEN and SYDVKM. This CDR3 contains 14 residues. Data came from immunoSEQ multiplex PCR; TCRdb stores just in-frame clones and leaves some out. The sample includes some 75,000 clones, 80% to 90% of them seen just once. The J gene is TRBJ2-7, the V gene TRBV28, with a possible D match to TRBD2 (6 bases). The sample consisted of peripheral blood. The clonotype comes from a man between 60 and 70 years old with acute or convalescent COVID-19. CDR3 DNA sequence: TGTGCCAGCAGTTACCGGACTAACTCCTACGAGCAGTACTTC. It is translated as CASSYRTNSYEQYF.